A selection of T cell receptor beta chains follows, all from one sample in a study of blood T cell repertoires in COVID-19. Here immunoSEQ multiplex PCR was the method, and the copy in TCRdb shows in-frame clones only, minus some. The repertoire has over 250,000 clones, approximately 92% of them found once; the top ten carry under 2.5%. Source material: PBMCs or T cells enriched from blood (not recorded which). These receptors all come from a young woman who had recovered from COVID-19. Both conserved end residues are part of each CDR3. D genes are given only for firm matches. Clone size appears in some rows only: once, few, many, or a class for an expanded clone.

TRBJ1-2	.	.	TRBV29-1	TGCAGCGTTGGGGGGCAGAACTATGGCTACACCTTC	CSVGGQNYGYTF
TRBJ1-4	.	.	TRBV12-3/TRBV12-4	TGTGCCAGCAGCTCAGAAGCTAATGAAAAACTGTTTTTT	CASSSEANEKLFF
TRBJ2-5	TRBD2	.	TRBV6-1	TGTGCCAGCAGTGTAGGTCGGCTAGCGGGAGGAGAGACCCAGTACTTC	CASSVGRLAGGETQYF
TRBJ2-3	TRBD1	.	TRBV9	TGTGCCAGCAGCGCAGGGACAGGGGGCGCAGATACGCAGTATTTT	CASSAGTGGADTQYF
TRBJ1-2	TRBD1	.	TRBV18	TGTGCCAGCTCAGACAGGGGGGAGAGTGGCTACACCTTC	CASSDRGESGYTF
TRBJ2-7	TRBD1	.	TRBV19	TGTGCCAGCGGGGACAGGGTTAGTCAGCGCGAGCAGTACTTC	CASGDRVSQREQYF
TRBJ1-5	.	few	TRBV28	TGTGCCAGCAGCCAGATAGATAGCCCCCAGCATTTT	CASSQIDSPQHF
TRBJ1-1	TRBD1	.	TRBV11-2	TGTGCCAGCAGAGAATGGGACAGCGAAGCTTTCTTT	CASREWDSEAFF
TRBJ1-2	TRBD1	.	TRBV27	TGTGCCAGCAGTTTAGGGGCACAGGGGCACTATGGCTACACCTTC	CASSLGAQGHYGYTF
TRBJ1-2	.	.	TRBV18	TGTGCCAGCTCACCTCCACACAGGCTCACTAACTATGGCTACACCTTC	CASSPPHRLTNYGYTF
TRBJ1-2	.	.	TRBV7-9	TGTGCCAGCAGCCCTACTAACTATGGCTACACCTTC	CASSPTNYGYTF
TRBJ2-7	.	.	TRBV6-5	TGTGCCAGCAGTTCTCGCAGGGAAAACTACGAGCAGTACTTC	CASSSRRENYEQYF
TRBJ1-1	.	once	TRBV7-3	TGTGCCAGCAGCAAAGGGGGTTTGGGCACTGAAGCTTTCTTT	CASSKGGLGTEAFF
TRBJ1-1	.	.	TRBV25-1	TGTGCCAGCAGTGAATCGGGGTGGAACACTGAAGCTTTCTTT	CASSESGWNTEAFF
TRBJ2-1	TRBD2	few	TRBV5-1	TGCGCCAGCAGCTTGATTAGCGGGGGGGCAGCCAATGAGCAGTTCTTC	CASSLISGGAANEQFF
TRBJ1-6	.	.	TRBV19	TGTGCCAGTAGTATAGTCCCCGGGGTTGCGAATTCACCCCTCCACTTT	CASSIVPGVANSPLHF
TRBJ2-1	.	.	TRBV5-6	TGTGCCAGCACCACAACACGCATCAATGAGCAGTTCTTC	CASTTTRINEQFF
TRBJ2-3	TRBD2	.	TRBV6-5	TGTGCCAGCATTAATAAGCGGGGGCCGGGTGGGACGCAGTATTTT	CASINKRGPGGTQYF
TRBJ1-5	.	once	TRBV19	TGTGCCAGTAGTTTAGAATCGGGTCAGCCCCAGCATTTT	CASSLESGQPQHF
TRBJ1-2	.	.	TRBV29-1	TGCAGCGTTGACCCGGGATTCGCTGGCTACACCTTC	CSVDPGFAGYTF
TRBJ2-7	TRBD1	once	TRBV4-1	TGCGCCAGCAGCCAAGCGGGACAGGGGTCCTACGAGCAGTACTTC	CASSQAGQGSYEQYF
TRBJ2-7	.	.	TRBV5-1	TGCGCCAGCAGCATCTCAGGTTCCTCCGAGCAGTACTTC	CASSISGSSEQYF
TRBJ1-2	TRBD1	.	TRBV29-1	TGCAGCGTGTGGATCGGACAGGGGGCGAGAGGCTACACCTTC	CSVWIGQGARGYTF
TRBJ1-1	.	.	TRBV2	TGTGCCAGCAGTGAAGGGAGACAGACGACATCAGCTTTCTTT	CASSEGRQTTSAFF
TRBJ2-2	.	.	TRBV5-5	TGTGCCAGCAGCTTCCCGGCGAACACCGGGGAGCTGTTTTTT	CASSFPANTGELFF
TRBJ1-6	.	.	TRBV5-6	TGTGCCAGCAGCTTGGCGGATTCACCCCTCCACTTT	CASSLADSPLHF
TRBJ2-5	TRBD2	.	TRBV5-1	TGCGCCAGCAGCTTACTGGGACTAGCGGGGGGAGGAGGAGAGACCCAGTACTTC	CASSLLGLAGGGGETQYF
TRBJ2-2	TRBD1	many	TRBV5-1	TGCGCCAGCAGCTGGAAGACGACAGGGAAGGACACCGGGGAGCTGTTTTTT	CASSWKTTGKDTGELFF
TRBJ1-4	TRBD1	.	TRBV15	TGTGCCACCAGCAAGCGAACAGGGGTAGGCGAAAAACTGTTTTTT	CATSKRTGVGEKLFF
TRBJ1-2	.	.	TRBV3-1/TRBV3-2	TGTGCCAGCAGCCAAAGGCAGGGTCGAGGCTATGGCTACACCTTC	CASSQRQGRGYGYTF
TRBJ2-7	TRBD2	.	TRBV4-1	TGCGCCAGCAGCCAAGCGGATCTAGCGGGGGGGCGGTACGAGCAGTACTTC	CASSQADLAGGRYEQYF
TRBJ2-7	TRBD1	.	TRBV2	TGTGCCAGCAAGAGTGGGACAGGGGCGTACGAGCAGTACTTC	CASKSGTGAYEQYF
TRBJ2-1	.	.	TRBV11-2	TGTGCCAGCAGCTTAGCTGGCGGGGGCCCTTACAATGAGCAGTTCTTC	CASSLAGGGPYNEQFF
TRBJ1-5	.	.	TRBV6-5	TGTGCCAGCAGAAGGTCACAGGGAGCCAATCAGCCCCAGCATTTT	CASRRSQGANQPQHF
TRBJ2-7	TRBD2	.	TRBV7-2	TGTGCCAGCAGCTTAACTAGCGGGGGGTATTACGAGCAGTACTTC	CASSLTSGGYYEQYF
TRBJ2-1	TRBD2	few	TRBV11-1	TGTGCCAGCAGCTCCGGACTAGCGGGGAGAAGTGAGCAGTTCTTC	CASSSGLAGRSEQFF
TRBJ2-5	.	.	TRBV19	TGTGCCAGATCTTTGAGGAGGGGAGAGACCCAGTACTTC	CARSLRRGETQYF
TRBJ2-6	.	once	TRBV6-4	TGTGCCAGCAGTGTCGACAGCTCTGGGGCCAACGTCCTGACTTTC	CASSVDSSGANVLTF
TRBJ2-7	TRBD2	.	TRBV2	TGTGCCAGCAGCGGACTAGCGTACCCCTACGAGCAGTACTTC	CASSGLAYPYEQYF
TRBJ1-3	.	.	TRBV18	TGTGCCAGCTCACCGGTTCCCGCGAGCTCTGGAAACACCATATATTTT	CASSPVPASSGNTIYF
TRBJ1-1	TRBD1	.	TRBV2	TGTGCCAGCGGGAAGGACAGGGGGCTTTTTGAAGCTTTCTTT	CASGKDRGLFEAFF
TRBJ1-1	.	.	TRBV5-6	TGTGCCAGCAGCTCGCCGGGACTACCGAACACTGAAGCTTTCTTT	CASSSPGLPNTEAFF
TRBJ2-3	TRBD2	.	TRBV24-1	TGTGCCACCAGTGATTTGACCACTAGCGGGGCCACAGATACGCAGTATTTT	CATSDLTTSGATDTQYF
TRBJ1-3	.	.	TRBV29-1	TGCAGCGCGGGGAGCTCTGGAAACACCATATATTTT	CSAGSSGNTIYF
TRBJ2-1	TRBD2	once	TRBV5-1	TGCGCCAGCAGCTTGGAGGTGGCTAGCGGGAGTTACAATGAGCAGTTCTTC	CASSLEVASGSYNEQFF